These T cell receptor beta chains were read from a single sample in a study of T cell responses to AZD1222 COVID-19 vaccine. Profiled with immunoSEQ multiplex PCR; TCRdb holds only in-frame clones, not every one. The sample yields under 75,000 clones, around 85% seen once. The sample here was peripheral blood, taken on day 0 of AZD1222 vaccination. These receptors came from an adult in good health. CDR3s include the opening cysteine and the closing phenylalanine or tryptophan.

V: TRBV18; J: TRBJ1-6; CDR3: CASSGTDENSPLHF
V: TRBV5-1; J: TRBJ1-6; CDR3: CASSTGTGNNSPLHF
V: TRBV5-1; J: TRBJ2-1; CDR3: CASSLGGTPSYEQFF
V: TRBV27; J: TRBJ2-3; CDR3: CASSFRGTTDTQYF
V: TRBV10-2; J: TRBJ1-1; CDR3: CASSVQTGTVKAFF
V: TRBV12-3/TRBV12-4; J: TRBJ2-2; CDR3: CASRTPNTGELFF
V: TRBV9; J: TRBJ2-7; CDR3: CASSGGGGERSYEQYF
V: TRBV19; J: TRBJ1-1; CDR3: CASSIEGRPLNGAFF
V: TRBV5-7; J: TRBJ1-3; CDR3: CAGRPVGGYSGNTIYF
V: TRBV29-1; J: TRBJ2-7; CDR3: CSVAWGTYEQYF
V: TRBV25-1; J: TRBJ2-1; CDR3: CASSERRASYNEQFF
V: TRBV9; J: TRBJ1-5; CDR3: CASSVGRGNQPQHF
V: TRBV25-1; J: TRBJ2-1; CDR3: CASSAFQKSHNEQFF
V: TRBV7-9; J: TRBJ2-1; CDR3: CASSLRGIDEQFF
V: TRBV3-1/TRBV3-2; J: TRBJ1-1; CDR3: CASMDRGNEAFF
V: TRBV6-5; J: TRBJ1-6; CDR3: CASSPTHGSPLHF
V: TRBV5-1; J: TRBJ1-2; CDR3: CASSPPGGVRYTF
V: TRBV19; J: TRBJ1-1; CDR3: CASSIGRLDEAFF
V: TRBV6-5; J: TRBJ1-2; CDR3: CASSYYRVPANYGYTF
V: TRBV6-5; J: TRBJ1-2; CDR3: CASNGGGTHGYTF
V: TRBV27; J: TRBJ1-1; CDR3: CASSLLPPVGNTEAFF
V: TRBV6-5; J: TRBJ1-5; CDR3: CATTDGVGNQPQHF
V: TRBV2; J: TRBJ2-1; CDR3: CASSRDREGYNEQFF
V: TRBV6-5; J: TRBJ1-5; CDR3: CASSYVKGQPQHF
V: TRBV6-5; J: TRBJ1-5; CDR3: CASSPGGSQPQHF
V: TRBV3-1/TRBV3-2; J: TRBJ2-7; CDR3: CASRRNYEQYF
V: TRBV7-9; J: TRBJ2-1; CDR3: CASRGQGEDNEQFF
V: TRBV12-3/TRBV12-4; J: TRBJ2-5; CDR3: CASSVSGTETQYF
V: TRBV5-1; J: TRBJ1-1; CDR3: CASSSRTGGTEAFF
V: TRBV7-9; J: TRBJ2-7; CDR3: CASSALQGIIYEQYF
V: TRBV5-1; J: TRBJ1-1; CDR3: CASTFDTWTEAFF
V: TRBV7-9; J: TRBJ1-2; CDR3: CASSADSLYGYTF
V: TRBV3-1/TRBV3-2; J: TRBJ2-4; CDR3: CASSGGAVSKNIQYF
V: TRBV1; J: TRBJ2-5; CDR3: CTSSQREYVAGGKETQYF
V: TRBV7-8; J: TRBJ2-7; CDR3: CASSHRVLSYEQYF
V: TRBV3-1/TRBV3-2; J: TRBJ2-2; CDR3: CASSQDRTSGSRELFF
V: TRBV5-1; J: TRBJ2-1; CDR3: CASSFVGYNEQFF
V: TRBV7-3; J: TRBJ2-1; CDR3: CASSLGTSEYNEQFF
V: TRBV9; J: TRBJ2-3; CDR3: CASSVSSGSTDTQYF
V: TRBV18; J: TRBJ1-1; CDR3: CASSPFSSGQHGTEAFF
V: TRBV6-5; J: TRBJ2-5; CDR3: CASSSPRSDLETQYF
V: TRBV5-8; J: TRBJ1-5; CDR3: CASSGQGSNQPQHF
V: TRBV11-2; J: TRBJ2-2; CDR3: CASSLGWGLAGGAGELFF
V: TRBV4-1; J: TRBJ2-7; CDR3: CASSQEGRSYEQYF
V: TRBV12-3/TRBV12-4; J: TRBJ2-7; CDR3: CASGALVYEQYF
V: TRBV6-5; J: TRBJ1-2; CDR3: CASRPGGGYGYTF
V: TRBV4-2; J: TRBJ1-1; CDR3: CASSPSPTLTATNTEAFF
V: TRBV5-4; J: TRBJ2-2; CDR3: CASTRLAGAHTGELFF
V: TRBV2; J: TRBJ1-4; CDR3: CASKGGGLGEKLFF
V: TRBV5-1; J: TRBJ1-1; CDR3: CASSAGQGASGTEAFF
V: TRBV6-6; J: TRBJ1-2; CDR3: CASSLGPRNYGYTF
V: TRBV19; J: TRBJ1-3; CDR3: CASISDRVTGNTIYF
V: TRBV9; J: TRBJ1-5; CDR3: CASSVGQGAGQPQHF
V: TRBV5-1; J: TRBJ1-1; CDR3: CASSFYGEDTEAFF
V: TRBV29-1; J: TRBJ2-3; CDR3: CSVGQGRYTDTQYF